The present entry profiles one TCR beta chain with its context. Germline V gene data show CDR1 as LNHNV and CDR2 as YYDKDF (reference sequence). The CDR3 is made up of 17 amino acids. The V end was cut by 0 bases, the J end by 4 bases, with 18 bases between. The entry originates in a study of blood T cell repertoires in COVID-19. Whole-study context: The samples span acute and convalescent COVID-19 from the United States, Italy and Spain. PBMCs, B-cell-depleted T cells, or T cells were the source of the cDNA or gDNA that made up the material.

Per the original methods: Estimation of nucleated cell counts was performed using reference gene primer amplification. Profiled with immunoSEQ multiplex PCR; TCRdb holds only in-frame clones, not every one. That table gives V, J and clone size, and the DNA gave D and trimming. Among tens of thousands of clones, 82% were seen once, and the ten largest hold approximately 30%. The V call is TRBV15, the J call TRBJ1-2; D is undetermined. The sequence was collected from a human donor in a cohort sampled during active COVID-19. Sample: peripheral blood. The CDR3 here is CATSRDHEGAFSYGYTF. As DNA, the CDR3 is TGTGCCACCAGCAGAGATCATGAGGGCGCGTTTTCCTATGGCTACACCTTC.